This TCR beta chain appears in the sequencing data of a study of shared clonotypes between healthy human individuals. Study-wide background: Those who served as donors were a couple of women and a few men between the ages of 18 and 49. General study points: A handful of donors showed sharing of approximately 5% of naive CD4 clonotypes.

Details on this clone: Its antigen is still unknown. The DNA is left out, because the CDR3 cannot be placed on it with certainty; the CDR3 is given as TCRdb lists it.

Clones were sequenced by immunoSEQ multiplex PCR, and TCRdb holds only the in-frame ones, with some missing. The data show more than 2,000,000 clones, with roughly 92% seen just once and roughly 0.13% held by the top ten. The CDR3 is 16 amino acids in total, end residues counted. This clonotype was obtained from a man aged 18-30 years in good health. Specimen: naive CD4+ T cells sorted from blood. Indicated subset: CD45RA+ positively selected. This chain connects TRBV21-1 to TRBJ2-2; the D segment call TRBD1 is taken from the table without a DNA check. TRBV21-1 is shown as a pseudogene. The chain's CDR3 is CASSVGQGARTGELFF.